This entry lists 2 T cell receptor beta chains sequenced from one sample in a study of PD-1 blockade in classical Hodgkin lymphoma. In every patient, relapse followed autologous stem cell transplantation, while exposure to brentuximab vedotin differed. The method was immunoSEQ multiplex PCR; TCRdb's version includes in-frame clones alone and lacks a portion of them. The table lists roughly 150,000 clones, just under 80% of them singletons. The input for sequencing was peripheral blood mononuclear cells (PBMCs), taken before the second cycle of nivolumab. Receptor source: a human donor with classical Hodgkin lymphoma.

V and J are TRBV11-2 and TRBJ1-1; 7 positions match TRBD1. This CDR3 comprises 14 residues. CDR1 and CDR2 from the germline V gene are SGHAT and FQNNGV. V shed 5 bases, J shed 4 bases, and the junction held 7 bases outside the gene matches. The CDR3 loop is CASSNRGEVTEAFF. For the CDR3, the DNA is TGTGCCAGCAGCAACAGGGGTGAGGTCACTGAAGCTTTCTTT.

This clone came up a few times. The identical CDR3 is also encoded by other nucleotide sequences in the sample. This chain links TRBV4-2 with TRBJ2-5, with 7 bases aligning to TRBD2. The CDR3 has 14 amino acids. Trimming took 4 bases from V and 5 from J; bases not matched to a gene: 7. The germline CDR1 and CDR2 sequences are LGHNA and YNFKEQ. DNA of the CDR3: TGTGCCAGCAGCCCCGGCGGGAGAGGTGAGACCCAGTACTTC. Translating gives CASSPGGRGETQYF.